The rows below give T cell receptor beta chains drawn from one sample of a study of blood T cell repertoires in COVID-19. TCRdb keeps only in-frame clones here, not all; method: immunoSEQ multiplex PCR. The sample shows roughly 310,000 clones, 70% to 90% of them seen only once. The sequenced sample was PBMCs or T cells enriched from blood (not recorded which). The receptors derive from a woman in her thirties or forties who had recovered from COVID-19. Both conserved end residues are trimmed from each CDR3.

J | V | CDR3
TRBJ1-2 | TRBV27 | ASSPQGYGYT
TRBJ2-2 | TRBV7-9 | ASSLFHGTPNTGELF
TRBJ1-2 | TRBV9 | ASSGRLPRLAGNYGYT
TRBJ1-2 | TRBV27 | ASSLSETGGYGYT
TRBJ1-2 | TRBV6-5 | ASKGADYGYT
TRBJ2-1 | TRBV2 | ASSDRLAGGSEQF
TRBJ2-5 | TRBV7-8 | ASSPPVETQY
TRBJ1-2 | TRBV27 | ASSTGTGSQWVGYT
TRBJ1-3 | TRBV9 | ASKKGDRDSGNTIY
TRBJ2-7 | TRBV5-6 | ASSTGPGPEQY
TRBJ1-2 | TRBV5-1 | ASSLTGPFYGYT
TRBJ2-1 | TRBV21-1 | ATPEATLAGWDNEQF
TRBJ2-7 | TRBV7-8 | ASSPPGASGLYEQY
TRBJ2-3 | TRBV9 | ASSAPLAGGSTDTQY
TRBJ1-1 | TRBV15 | ATSRVYRVEAF
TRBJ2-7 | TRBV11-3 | ASSLDRYEQY
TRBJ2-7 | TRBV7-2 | ASSFQGVSSYEQY
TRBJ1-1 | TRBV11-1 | ASSRQEGRGTEAF
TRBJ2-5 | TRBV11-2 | ASSSPVSGGLKETQY
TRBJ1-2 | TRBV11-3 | ASSLEGGTGTGGGYT
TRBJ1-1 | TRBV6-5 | ASSYPSLGGTEAF
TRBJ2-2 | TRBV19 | ASSWEGQTGELF
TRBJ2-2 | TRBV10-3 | AISAANTGELF
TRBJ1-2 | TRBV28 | ASRVDIGVYGYT
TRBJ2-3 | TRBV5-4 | ASSLGPGDTQY
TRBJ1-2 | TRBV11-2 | ASHRGGGTGYT
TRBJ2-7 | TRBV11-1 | ASKGTGSYEQY
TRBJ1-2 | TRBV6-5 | ASSLRDRVNGYT
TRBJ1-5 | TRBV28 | ASSLSGQGANQPQH
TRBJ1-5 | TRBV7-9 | ASSLGSGINQPQH
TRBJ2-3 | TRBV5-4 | ASSLAGGPGDTQY
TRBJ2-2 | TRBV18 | ASSRDSSTGELF
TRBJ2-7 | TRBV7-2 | ASSRGGPTYEQY
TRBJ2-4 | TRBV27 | ASSAYRGLQY
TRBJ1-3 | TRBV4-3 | ASSRTDNSGNTIY
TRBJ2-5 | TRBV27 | ASSLRGTHETQY
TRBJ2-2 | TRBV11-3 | ASITSLGGELF
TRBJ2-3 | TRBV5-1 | ASRREDGTDTQY
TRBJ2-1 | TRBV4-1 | ASSQDLAGGQDEQF
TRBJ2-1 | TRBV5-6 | ASSLTGGTDEQF
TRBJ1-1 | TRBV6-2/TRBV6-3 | ASSFLQGNGRSGKAF
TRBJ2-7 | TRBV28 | ASSLAPPGQGAYEQY
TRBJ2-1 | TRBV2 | ASSQGKVYSYNEQF
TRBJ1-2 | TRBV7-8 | ASSSAPQGNYGYT
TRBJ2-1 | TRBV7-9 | ASSSLAGGYNEQF
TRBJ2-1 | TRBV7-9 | ASSLMGRADEQF
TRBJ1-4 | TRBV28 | ASSRGSATNEKLF
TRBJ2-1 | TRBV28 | ASRPGGGNNEQF
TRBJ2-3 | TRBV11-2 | ASSPGLPETDTQY
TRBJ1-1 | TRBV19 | ASSYPGQGNTEAF
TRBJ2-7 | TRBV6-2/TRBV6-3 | ASSSRSGRGQASYEQY
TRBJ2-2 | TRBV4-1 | ASRRLGGTGELF
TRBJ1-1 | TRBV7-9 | ASSVGTTGAEAF
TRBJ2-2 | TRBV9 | ASSVGLADTGELF
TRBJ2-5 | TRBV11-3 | ASSRDYVTETQY
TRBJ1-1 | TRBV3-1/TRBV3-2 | ASSQNDRDSEAF
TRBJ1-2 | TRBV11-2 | ASSQDRDYGYT
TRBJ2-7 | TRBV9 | ASSVEGALFHEQY
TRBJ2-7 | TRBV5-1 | ASSSGLAGATSSYEQY
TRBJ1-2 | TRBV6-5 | ASLGGRGYT